A single sample gave rise to the 2 T cell receptor beta chains below, sequenced in a study of patients and donors after allogeneic stem cell transplantation. MiXCR, applied by TCRdb to the RT-PCR reads, yields one record per CDR3 protein. The sample holds 190,000 or so distinct CDR3 sequences, around 41% seen once. Sequenced material: blood, either unsorted or a sorted T cell fraction (not recorded which). These receptors all come from a human donor who was either an allogeneic HSCT recipient or a stem cell or donor lymphocyte infusion donor (not recorded which). It is not recorded whose cells these are; they may come from a transplant donor.

The chain carries TRBV13 and TRBJ2-7; D remains ambiguous. Deletions cut 5 bases from V and 2 bases from J, with 19 bases between. There are 16 residues in the CDR3. Looked up from germline, CDR1 is PRHDT and CDR2 is FYEKMQ (reference sequence). CDR3 in DNA: TGTGCCAGCAGCAATCGACATCAGACTCACCCCTACGAGCAGTACTTC. Amino acids: CASSNRHQTHPYEQYF.

V is TRBV29-1 and J is TRBJ1-1; D call uncertain. The ends were cut back, 6 bases at V and 11 bases at J, with 13 bases in the middle. This CDR3 is 10 amino acids long. Germline values: CDR1 SQVTM, CDR2 ANQGSEA. For the CDR3, the DNA is TGCAGCGTCGGGCTTGTCCAGGCTTTCTTT. Amino acid sequence: CSVGLVQAFF.